One sample yielded the 31 T cell receptor beta chains listed below, sequenced in a study of T cell responses to AZD1222 COVID-19 vaccine. Profiling relied on immunoSEQ multiplex PCR, and the TCRdb table lists in-frame clones only, not all of them. The sample contains roughly 8,000 clones, 88% of which appear only once. The sample in question was peripheral blood, obtained 28 days after the second AZD1222 dose. The receptors were sampled from an adult who received the AZD1222 COVID-19 vaccine.

This clone was seen just once. The rearrangement uses TRBV5-1 and TRBJ2-7, with D tentatively TRBD1 (7 bases). Germline V gives CDR1 SGHRS, CDR2 YFSETQ. V dropped 4 bases and J dropped 5 bases, with 22 bases sitting between them. There are 16 residues in the CDR3. The CDR3 DNA reads as TGCGCCAGCAGCGCTACAACGGACAGGCAGCGGGACGAGCAGTACTTC. Amino acids: CASSATTDRQRDEQYF.

V gene TRBV29-1 combines with J gene TRBJ1-2; no firm D call. The CDR3 totals 12 residues. Germline-derived CDR1 and CDR2 are SQVTM and ANQGSEA. V was shortened by 1 base and J by 9 bases, with 12 bases between the two germline ends. In nucleotides, the CDR3 is TGCAGCGTTGAAGGCCCATCCATTAGCTACACCTTC. The encoded protein is CSVEGPSISYTF. Complete variable domain (other parts from reference TRBV29-1 and TRBJ1-2): SAVISQKPSRDICQRGTSLTIQCQVDSQVTMMFWYRQQPGQSLTLIATANQGSEATYESGFVIDKFPISRPNLTFSTLTVSNMSPEDSSIYLCSVEGPSISYTFGSGTRLTVV.

The chain joins TRBV28 to TRBJ1-4; 7 bases agree with TRBD1. J gave up 6 bases and V 8 bases, and 6 bases lay outside the gene matches. Germline CDR1 MDHEN, CDR2 SYDVKM. This CDR3 spans 13 amino acids. CDR3 DNA: TGTGCCAGCGGGGACAGTCTTGATGAAAAACTGTTTTTT. As protein: CASGDSLDEKLFF.

This chain uses TRBV7-3 with TRBJ2-3; 7 nucleotides agree with TRBD1. Unmatched junction bases numbered 4, after V lost 0 bases and J lost 4 bases. The CDR3 sequence is 15 residues long. Looked up from germline, CDR1 is SGHTA and CDR2 is FQGTGA. The CDR3 loop is CASSLTEGAADTQYF. The DNA for the CDR3 is TGTGCCAGCAGCTTAACCGAGGGGGCCGCAGATACGCAGTATTTT.

CDR3 DNA sequence: TGTGCCAGCAGCCCCCGGGCGAGCGGGGGACGAAGGGAGCTGTTTTTT. Amino acid sequence: CASSPRASGGRRELFF. The chain employs TRBV3-1 (or the pseudogene TRBV3-2) and TRBJ2-2, with 8 bases aligning to TRBD2. With 4 bases clipped from V and 9 bases from J, the junction kept 13 bases outside the gene matches. The CDR3 spans 16 residues. Germline V gene lookup returns CDR1 LGHDT and CDR2 YNNKEL (reference sequence).

In DNA, the CDR3 is TGTGCCAGCAGTCCCACCGGGACAGGGTGGGCCTACGAGCAGTACTTC. Protein product: CASSPTGTGWAYEQYF. The V gene is TRBV27, the J gene TRBJ2-7; 9 nucleotides agree with TRBD1. The CDR3 runs 16 residues. With V trimmed by 5 bases and J by 2 bases, 10 bases remained unmatched. The germline gives CDR1 MNHEY, CDR2 SMNVEV (reference sequence).

This clone was seen a few times. The chain employs TRBV18 and TRBJ1-1; perhaps TRBD1 as D (5 bases). Trimming removed 5 bases at V and 3 bases at J, with 13 bases between. The CDR3 runs to 14 residues. Germline V gives CDR1 KGHSH, CDR2 LQKENI. CDR3 DNA sequence: TGTGCCAGCTCAAGGTGGCAGGGAGACACTGAAGCTTTCTTT. Protein sequence: CASSRWQGDTEAFF.

The rearrangement links TRBV5-1 to TRBJ2-7, with D unresolved. In germline, CDR1 is SGHRS, CDR2 YFSETQ. This CDR3 has 13 residues. Trimming removed 0 bases at V and 6 bases at J, with 10 bases between. CDR3 sequence: CASSLVVGFEQYF. For the CDR3, the DNA is TGCGCCAGCAGCTTGGTTGTGGGTTTCGAGCAGTACTTC.

This chain uses TRBV11-2 with TRBJ1-2, with 7 bases aligning to TRBD1. Unmatched junction bases numbered 4, after V lost 5 bases and J lost 4 bases. The CDR3 has 13 amino acids. The V gene's germline CDR1 is SGHAT and CDR2 FQNNGV. CDR3 coding DNA: TGTGCCAGCAGCCCTGGGACAGTCTATGGCTACACCTTC. Its translation: CASSPGTVYGYTF.

The J gene is TRBJ1-2, the V gene TRBV19; D possibly corresponds to TRBD1 (5 bases). Trimming took 4 bases from V and 5 from J, leaving 14 bases between them. Germline V gene data show CDR1 as LNHDA and CDR2 as SQIVND (reference sequence). The CDR3 extends over 14 amino acids. This CDR3 reads CASSRGRVSYGYTF. As DNA, the CDR3 is TGTGCCAGTAGTAGGGGCAGGGTGTCTTATGGCTACACCTTC.

The rearrangement links TRBV7-3 to TRBJ2-3; 10 bases match TRBD2. V lost 5 bases to trimming and J lost 7 bases; unmatched junction nucleotides: 6. There are 14 residues in the CDR3. CDR1 and CDR2 (germline): SGHTA, FQGTGA. Written as DNA, the CDR3 is TGTGCCAGCAGCCGGACTAGCGGCGGATATACGCAGTATTTT. This gives the protein CASSRTSGGYTQYF.

This clone was seen a handful of times. The chain carries TRBV7-3 and TRBJ2-1; possibly TRBD1 for D (5 bases). The germline V and J ends were trimmed by 0 bases and 8 bases, with 14 bases remaining between them. Per the germline V gene, CDR1 is SGHTA and CDR2 is FQGTGA. The CDR3 covers 15 residues. The CDR3 region is CASSLTAGNWDEQFF. The CDR3 region has the DNA TGTGCCAGCAGCTTAACGGCAGGGAATTGGGATGAGCAGTTCTTC.

The chain uses TRBV18 and TRBJ2-1; D is unresolved. Trimming stripped 6 bases from V and 8 bases from J, with 11 bases between. The CDR3 runs 12 residues. The germline gives CDR1 KGHSH, CDR2 LQKENI. Written as DNA, the CDR3 is TGTGCCAGCTCCTTGTCCGAGGATGAGCAGTTCTTC. Encoded protein: CASSLSEDEQFF.

This chain connects TRBV5-6 to TRBJ1-6; D might be TRBD1 (5 bases). The V and J ends lost 3 bases and 7 bases respectively, with 8 bases between them. Germline V gene lookup returns CDR1 SGHDT and CDR2 YYEEEE. This CDR3 region has 13 residues. In nucleotides, the CDR3 is TGTGCCAGCAGCTCTGGGGGGAATTCACCCCTCCACTTT. Protein sequence: CASSSGGNSPLHF.

The gene calls are TRBV5-8 and TRBJ1-5; maybe TRBD1 (5 bases). Trimming removed 1 base from V and 2 bases from J, with 13 bases in between. Germline V gene data show CDR1 as SGHTS and CDR2 as YDEGEE. This CDR3 has 16 residues. The CDR3 coding sequence is TGTGCCAGCAGCTTGTGGGGCATCGGGGGCAATCAGCCCCAGCATTTT. This codes for CASSLWGIGGNQPQHF.

The rearrangement joins TRBV19 to TRBJ2-4, with D possibly TRBD2 on 6 matching bases. This CDR3 has 17 amino acids. Trimming pared 2 bases from V and 0 bases from J, leaving 14 bases between. From germline, CDR1 is LNHDA and CDR2 SQIVND (reference sequence). The CDR3 DNA is TGTGCCAGTAGTATATCGGCGCGGGGCGCAGCCAAAAACATTCAGTACTTC. Its translation: CASSISARGAAKNIQYF.

V gene TRBV5-4 combines with J gene TRBJ1-6; TRBD1 aligns across 8 bases. The CDR3 is made up of 17 amino acids. Germline assignment: CDR1 SGHNT and CDR2 YYREEE (reference sequence). Losses at the gene ends were 6 bases for V and 0 bases for J; bases not matched to a gene: 8. The CDR3 reads CASNFGQGGSYNSPLHF. CDR3 sequence (DNA): TGTGCCAGCAACTTTGGACAGGGAGGCTCCTATAATTCACCCCTCCACTTT.

This chain uses TRBV5-6 with TRBJ1-6; 7 positions match TRBD1. CDR1 is SGHDT, CDR2 YYEEEE, per germline. Trimming at V came to 1 base and at J to 7 bases, leaving 8 bases not matched to a gene. The CDR3 is 16 residues long. Here the CDR3 reads CASSLWQGVLNSPLHF. The CDR3 DNA sequence: TGTGCCAGCAGCTTGTGGCAGGGGGTGTTAAATTCACCCCTCCACTTT.

The chain uses TRBV11-2 and TRBJ2-7; maybe TRBD2 (5 bases). The CDR3 has 15 residues. V was clipped by 6 bases and J by 1 base, with 16 bases between them. CDR1 SGHAT and CDR2 FQNNGV come from the germline V gene. CDR3 coding DNA: TGTGCCAGCAGGCCCGGTTACCCGGGGTCCTACGAGCAGTACTTC. It is translated as CASRPGYPGSYEQYF.

This clone has a single count. The rearrangement joins TRBV5-4 to TRBJ2-1; D is ambiguous. Per the germline V gene, CDR1 is SGHNT and CDR2 is YYREEE (reference sequence). The CDR3 length is 11 residues. V gave up 2 bases and J gave up 6 bases, with 3 bases separating them. This CDR3 reads CASSFINEQFF. In nucleotides, the CDR3 is TGTGCCAGCAGCTTTATCAATGAGCAGTTCTTC.

V usage is TRBV5-4 and J usage is TRBJ2-1; D call uncertain. In germline, CDR1 is SGHNT, CDR2 YYREEE (reference sequence). The V end was cut by 4 bases, the J end by 8 bases, with 10 bases between. CDR3 size: 12 residues. CDR3 bases: TGTGCCAGCAGCCCCAGTGCCCATGAGCAGTTCTTC. It is translated as CASSPSAHEQFF.

This chain connects TRBV14 to TRBJ2-1, with a weak D call TRBD2 (5 bases). V gave up 1 base and J gave up 5 bases, with 9 bases separating them. The CDR3 runs 14 residues. Germline V gene lookup returns CDR1 SGHDN and CDR2 FVKESK. CDR3 bases: TGTGCCAGCAGCCAAGTTAGCGCCGACAATGAGCAGTTCTTC. The encoded protein is CASSQVSADNEQFF.

This clone was recorded a few times. The chain uses TRBV6-1 and TRBJ1-1; 7 bases are shared with TRBD1. V lost 2 bases, J lost 2 bases, and 5 bases stayed unmatched. Germline-derived CDR1 and CDR2 are MNHNS and SASEGT. The CDR3 length is 15 residues. CDR3 in amino acids: CASSEQEGANTEAFF. Here the CDR3 DNA reads TGTGCCAGCAGTGAACAGGAGGGGGCAAACACTGAAGCTTTCTTT.

The genes are TRBV30 and TRBJ2-3; D is ambiguous. Germline values: CDR1 GTSNPN, CDR2 SVGIG (reference sequence). This CDR3 spans 13 amino acids. The V gene lost 2 bases and the J gene lost 0 bases, with 6 bases spanning the gap. CDR3 sequence reads: CAWSIYSTDTQYF. CDR3 coding DNA: TGTGCCTGGAGTATTTATAGCACAGATACGCAGTATTTT.

This clone was seen just once. The J gene is TRBJ2-1, the V gene TRBV2, with D tentatively TRBD1 or TRBD2 (5 bases each). Trimming removed 6 bases from V and 0 bases from J, with 12 bases in between. This CDR3 is built from 15 residues. From germline, CDR1 is SNHLY and CDR2 FYNNEI. The DNA of the CDR3 is TGTGCCAGCAGCGCCGGGACGAGCTCCTACAATGAGCAGTTCTTC. This translates into CASSAGTSSYNEQFF.

This chain uses TRBV25-1 with TRBJ1-6, with a possible D match to TRBD1 (5 bases). Trimming shortened V by 1 base and J by 10 bases, and 11 bases separated the two germline ends. Germline V gene sequence: CDR1 MGHDK, CDR2 SYGVNS. This CDR3 comprises 14 residues. The CDR3 sequence is CASSESGGWSPLHF. The DNA of the CDR3 is TGTGCCAGCAGTGAATCCGGGGGATGGTCACCCCTCCACTTT.

This rearrangement joins TRBV6-1 to TRBJ2-3; 10 nucleotides align to TRBD2. Per the germline V gene, CDR1 is MNHNS and CDR2 is SASEGT. The ends lost 4 bases at V and 4 bases at J; junction bases unmatched: 11. The CDR3 totals 17 residues. The CDR3 sequence is CASSGRGSGGASDTQYF. The CDR3 region has the DNA TGTGCCAGCAGTGGGCGGGGAAGCGGGGGGGCGTCAGATACGCAGTATTTT.

The V call is TRBV19, the J call TRBJ2-1; maybe TRBD2 (6 bases). From germline, CDR1 is LNHDA and CDR2 SQIVND (reference sequence). The V and J ends lost 1 base and 8 bases respectively, with 15 bases between them. The CDR3 loop spans 15 amino acids. In DNA form, the CDR3 reads TGTGCCAGTAGTATAGGTGGGAGGCTAGGCGATGAGCAGTTCTTC. Its translation: CASSIGGRLGDEQFF.

This rearrangement joins TRBV3-1 (or the pseudogene TRBV3-2) to TRBJ1-1, with D perhaps TRBD1 (5 bases). The CDR3 has 14 amino acids. The V gene's germline CDR1 is LGHDT and CDR2 YNNKEL (reference sequence). With 3 bases removed from V and 1 base from J, the gap between germline ends came to 9 bases. In DNA form, the CDR3 reads TGTGCCAGCAGCCAGGGGCAGAAGAACACTGAAGCTTTCTTT. Protein sequence: CASSQGQKNTEAFF.

This chain connects TRBV19 to TRBJ2-1; a possible D gene is TRBD1 (5 bases). Germline V CDR1 and CDR2: LNHDA, SQIVND (reference sequence). Trimming left V 8 bases short and J 3 bases short, with 17 bases between. CDR3 length equals 15 residues. The CDR3 sequence: CASRTTVSSYNEQFF. The CDR3 nucleotides read TGTGCCAGTCGCACGACAGTTTCAAGCTACAATGAGCAGTTCTTC.

The CDR3 DNA sequence: TGTGCCAGTAGTCCCGGAACTAGCGGCTGGCAAGAGACCCAGTACTTC. Protein sequence: CASSPGTSGWQETQYF. This sequence joins TRBV19 and TRBJ2-5; 8 bases align to TRBD2. V lost 5 bases to trimming and J lost 2 bases; unmatched junction nucleotides: 10. Germline V gene sequence: CDR1 LNHDA, CDR2 SQIVND (reference sequence). The CDR3 length is 16 residues.